This entry concerns a single TCR beta chain. Its antigen remains unidentified. This sample was included in a study of Ad26.COV2.S vaccination and SARS-CoV-2 variants. Points from the study as a whole: Placebo recipients and vaccine recipients were similar in non-spike TCR breadth. The TCR breadth and depth analyses may have produced an underestimate of total T cell responses. Vaccinees reportedly had broad spike-specific CD8+ and CD4+ T cell responses. Individuals receiving vaccine had higher spike-specific TCR breadth than placebo recipients did.

V dropped 5 bases and J dropped 6; count of bases not matched to a gene: 13. From germline, CDR1 is PRHDT and CDR2 FYEKMQ (reference sequence). The CDR3 has 16 residues. The assay was immunoSEQ multiplex PCR, and TCRdb's table has in-frame clones only and misses some. In the table there are around 350,000 clones, about 91% of which are singletons. This sequence originates from a human donor who had recovered from COVID-19. The chain links TRBV13 to TRBJ1-2, with 9 bases that match TRBD1. The sample here was peripheral blood, taken after recovery from COVID-19. The CDR3 spells CASSTRTGARSDGYTF. In DNA form, the CDR3 reads TGTGCCAGCAGCACGCGGACAGGGGCCAGGAGTGATGGCTACACCTTC.